Shown below are 27 T cell receptor beta chains from a single sample sequenced in a study of T cells expressing NK-cell markers. TCRdb re-analyzed the 5' RACE reads; it lists each CDR3 protein once, without DNA. The listing contains some 390,000 distinct CDR3 sequences. The specimen sequenced was blood T cells: a sorted CD56 or NKG2C T cell subset, CD4+ or CD8+ T cells, or bulk PBMC T cells (not recorded which). Source of these receptors: a woman in her fifties or sixties in good health.

The chain is built from TRBV3-1 and TRBJ2-5; TCRdb's D gene call, TRBD2, goes unchecked for lack of DNA. The CDR3 is 16 residues long. Germline lookup yields CDR1 LGHDT and CDR2 YNNKEL (reference sequence). The CDR3 loop is CASSRGGGSKKGTQYF.

CDR3 region: CASKQRDMETQYF. This chain connects TRBV7-9 to TRBJ2-5; checking the TCRdb D call of TRBD2 is not possible without DNA. This CDR3 contains 13 residues. Germline-derived CDR1 and CDR2 are SEHNR and FQNEAQ (reference sequence).

V is TRBV4-2 and J is TRBJ2-4; TCRdb's D call, TRBD1, is unchecked because there is no DNA. This CDR3 has 19 amino acids. The germline CDR1 and CDR2 sequences are LGHNA and YNFKEQ. The CDR3 sequence: CASSLKGQGATLAKNIQYF.

The V call is TRBV4-1, the J call TRBJ1-4; TCRdb calls TRBD1, which cannot be checked without DNA. Germline V CDR1 and CDR2: MGHRA, YSYEKL. The length of the CDR3 is 16 residues. The CDR3 loop reads CASSQDHRQGDEKLFF.

The CDR3 protein is CSARPRTDTYEQYF. This chain connects TRBV20-1 to TRBJ2-7. Germline assignment: CDR1 DFQATT and CDR2 SNEGSKA (reference sequence). This CDR3 has 14 residues.

This sequence joins TRBV6-1 and TRBJ2-3; TCRdb's assignment of TRBD2 cannot be checked, as there is no DNA. This CDR3 has 16 amino acids. Germline assignment: CDR1 MNHNS and CDR2 SASEGT. The CDR3 loop is CASTTRSGLSTDTQYF.

The rearrangement joins TRBV12-3 or TRBV12-4 to TRBJ2-3; the D call from TCRdb, TRBD2, cannot be confirmed without DNA. The CDR3 extends over 16 amino acids. The CDR3 loop reads CASSTSGARGADTQYF.

The chain couples TRBV11-3 to TRBJ2-2; TCRdb indicates TRBD2, and absent DNA this call remains unverified. The CDR3 is 15 residues long. In germline, CDR1 is SGHNT, CDR2 YENEEA. The CDR3 here is CASSPVAGPWGELFF.

The chain links TRBV12-3 or TRBV12-4 to TRBJ2-1; TCRdb's D gene call, TRBD1, goes unchecked for lack of DNA. The CDR3 has 14 amino acids. The CDR3 sequence: CASSPPRGVAEQFF.

The chain links TRBV5-1 to TRBJ1-2. Germline CDR1 reads SGHRS; CDR2 reads YFSETQ. CDR3 length: 12 amino acids. The CDR3 is CASSPVAGGYTF.

This chain connects TRBV5-1 to TRBJ2-3; TCRdb picks TRBD1, but there is no DNA to check that call. The length of the CDR3 is 16 residues. Germline V CDR1 and CDR2: SGHRS, YFSETQ. The CDR3 loop reads CASSLEYRGHADTQYF.

This chain joins TRBV29-1 and TRBJ2-4; TCRdb returns TRBD1, unconfirmable since there is no DNA. CDR1 and CDR2 from the germline V gene are SQVTM and ANQGSEA. The CDR3 extends over 15 amino acids. CDR3 sequence: CSVEAGVGAHGIQYF.

The V and J genes are TRBV5-1 and TRBJ2-7; the TCRdb call, TRBD2, lacks DNA for checking. CDR1 and CDR2 (germline): SGHRS, YFSETQ. This CDR3 is 15 amino acids long. The CDR3 is CASRLGLAGVDEQYF.

The chain recombines TRBV20-1 with TRBJ2-7; TCRdb indicates TRBD1, and absent DNA this call remains unverified. This CDR3 comprises 14 residues. CDR1 and CDR2 from the germline V gene are DFQATT and SNEGSKA (reference sequence). The CDR3 sequence is CSAVREPARSEQYF.

The J gene is TRBJ2-1, the V gene TRBV29-1. Germline CDR1 is SQVTM and CDR2 is ANQGSEA. There are 14 residues in the CDR3. CDR3 protein: CSDLGRMESNEQFF.

The chain has TRBV28 and TRBJ2-4; the TCRdb call, TRBD1, lacks DNA for checking. Germline V gene lookup returns CDR1 MDHEN and CDR2 SYDVKM. The CDR3 is 14 residues long. The CDR3 is CASSTTGTKNIQYF.

This rearrangement joins TRBV12-3 or TRBV12-4 to TRBJ2-5; TCRdb proposes TRBD1, but this gene call is untestable without DNA. The CDR3 is 14 residues long. The CDR3 reads CASSLWGGQETQYF.

The chain carries TRBV30 and TRBJ2-3; TCRdb gives TRBD2 as the D gene, but with no DNA this cannot be confirmed. Looked up from germline, CDR1 is GTSNPN and CDR2 is SVGIG (reference sequence). This CDR3 is built from 12 residues. This CDR3 is CAWARLAATQYF.

V is TRBV24-1 and J is TRBJ1-2. Per the germline V gene, CDR1 is KGHDR and CDR2 is SFDVKD. CDR3 length: 12 residues. CDR3 amino acids: CATSDLRDGYTF.

The gene calls are TRBV28 and TRBJ2-7; TCRdb indicates TRBD2, and absent DNA this call remains unverified. Germline lookup yields CDR1 MDHEN and CDR2 SYDVKM. The CDR3 covers 16 residues. CDR3: CASSFSLTSGSEEQYF.

V is TRBV7-2 and J is TRBJ2-3. This CDR3 is 18 amino acids long. In germline, CDR1 is SGHTA, CDR2 FQGNSA. The CDR3 sequence is CASSAYRFDNMGTDTQYF.

The J gene is TRBJ2-1, the V gene TRBV24-1; there is no DNA to check the TCRdb D call of TRBD2. From germline, CDR1 is KGHDR and CDR2 SFDVKD. The CDR3 consists of 16 residues. The CDR3 loop reads CATSDFSSGAYNEQFF.

V and J are TRBV12-3 or TRBV12-4 and TRBJ2-7; TCRdb's assignment of TRBD2 cannot be checked, as there is no DNA. The CDR3 runs 13 residues. The CDR3 region is CASSRPSLDEQYF.

The V gene is TRBV7-8, the J gene TRBJ2-1; TCRdb designates TRBD1, a call that cannot be tested without DNA. The CDR3 runs 16 residues. Germline V gene lookup returns CDR1 SGHVS and CDR2 FQNEAQ. The CDR3 protein is CASSLPWPSSYNEQFF.

The V call is TRBV12-3 or TRBV12-4, the J call TRBJ1-1. The CDR3 runs 13 residues. CDR3 sequence: CASTGDRNTEAFF.

J is TRBJ1-1 and V is TRBV12-3 or TRBV12-4; TCRdb's D call, TRBD1, is unchecked because there is no DNA. This CDR3 contains 14 residues. Here the CDR3 reads CASSLRGGNTEAFF.

This chain links TRBV5-6 with TRBJ2-1; TCRdb reports TRBD1, a call that lacks DNA to check it against. The CDR3 is 16 amino acids. Per the germline V gene, CDR1 is SGHDT and CDR2 is YYEEEE. This chain's CDR3 is CASSLFRDGAYNEQFF. Supplemented by reference TRBV5-6 and TRBJ2-1, the full variable domain reads DAGVTQSPTHLIKTRGQQVTLRCSPKSGHDTVSWYQQALGQGPQFIFQYYEEEERQRGNFPDRFSGHQFPNYSSELNVNALLLGDSALYLCASSLFRDGAYNEQFFGPGTRLTVL.